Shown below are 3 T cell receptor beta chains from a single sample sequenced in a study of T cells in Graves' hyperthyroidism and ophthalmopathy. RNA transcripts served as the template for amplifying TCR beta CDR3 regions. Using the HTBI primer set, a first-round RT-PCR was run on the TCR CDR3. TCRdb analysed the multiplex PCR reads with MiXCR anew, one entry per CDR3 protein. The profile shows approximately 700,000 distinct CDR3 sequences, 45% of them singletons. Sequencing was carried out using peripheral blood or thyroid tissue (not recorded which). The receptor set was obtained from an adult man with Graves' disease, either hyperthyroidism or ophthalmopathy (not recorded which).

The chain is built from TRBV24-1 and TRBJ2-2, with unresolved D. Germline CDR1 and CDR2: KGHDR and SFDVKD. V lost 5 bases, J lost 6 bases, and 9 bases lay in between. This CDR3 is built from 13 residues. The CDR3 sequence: CATSAGQAGELFF. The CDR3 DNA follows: TGTGCCACCAGTGCGGGCCAGGCCGGGGAGCTGTTTTTT.

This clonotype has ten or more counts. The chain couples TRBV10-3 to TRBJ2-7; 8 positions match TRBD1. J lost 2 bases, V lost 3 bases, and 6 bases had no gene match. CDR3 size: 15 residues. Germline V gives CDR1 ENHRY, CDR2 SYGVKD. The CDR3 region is CAISDAGGTAYEQYF. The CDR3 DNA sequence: TGTGCCATCAGTGATGCAGGGGGCACCGCCTACGAGCAGTACTTC.

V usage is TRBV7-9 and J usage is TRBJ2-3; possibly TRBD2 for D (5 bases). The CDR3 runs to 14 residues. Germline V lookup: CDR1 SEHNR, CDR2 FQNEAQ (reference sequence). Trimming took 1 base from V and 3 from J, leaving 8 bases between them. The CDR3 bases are TGTGCCAGCAGCTTAGGGCCGGGGACAGATACGCAGTATTTT. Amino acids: CASSLGPGTDTQYF.